The sequence of this T cell receptor (beta chain) was determined in a study of T cell responses to AZD1222 COVID-19 vaccine. Study context: Second-dose schedules of about 4 or about 12 weeks were combined. General observations from the study: The CD4 TCRs associated with vaccination extended across spike and predominated at 160-218 and 743-854. Sampled repertoires all dated from after the peak T cell response. As reported, nearly half of all spike-specific TCRs target variant regions that are unmutated.

Profiled with immunoSEQ multiplex PCR; TCRdb holds only in-frame clones, not every one. The table includes roughly 170,000 clones, around 88% detected once. CDR3 size: 14 residues. V was pared by 6 bases and J by 0 bases, with 11 bases between. Looked up from germline, CDR1 is SNHLY and CDR2 is FYNNEI. A note on this clone: Its antigen is as yet unknown.

The clonotype originates from an adult in good health. The source was peripheral blood, collected on day 0 of AZD1222 vaccination. The gene calls are TRBV2 and TRBJ2-5; weak D call: TRBD1 (6 bases). The CDR3 sequence is CASSAGTYQETQYF. The CDR3 DNA follows: TGTGCCAGCAGCGCCGGGACATACCAAGAGACCCAGTACTTC.